This TCR beta chain was recovered during a study of T cells in Graves' hyperthyroidism and ophthalmopathy (dated by TCRdb to the late 2010s). The study in broad terms: Peripheral blood was collected at initial diagnosis, before any treatment. The roughly 100 discovery patients were randomly divided into training and test sets at a 7:3 ratio. To identify TCR V-J signatures that set the groups apart, the researchers used a discovery cohort of about a hundred patients, made up of fewer than 50 with Graves' ophthalmopathy and 55 to 65 with stable Graves' hyperthyroidism. Following sampling, methimazole starting at 30 mg daily was given to hyperthyroidism patients, and high-dose intravenous methylprednisolone was given to ophthalmopathy patients. Thyroid tissue and blood T-cell repertoires from over 5 Graves' hyperthyroidism patients were also compared in the study. An independent validation cohort of 18 to 20 hyperthyroidism patients and roughly 16 patients who later progressed to ophthalmopathy tested prospective prediction of ophthalmopathy. TCR Vbeta CDR3 sequencing of 135 peripheral blood samples (roughly 43 ophthalmopathy, some 75 hyperthyroidism and approximately 17 progressor patients) is reported in the paper.

The TCR beta CDR3 regions were amplified from RNA transcripts. A first-round RT-PCR of the TCR CDR3 used the HTBI primer set with the Qiagen OneStep RT-PCR kit. The libraries were constructed in a second round of multiplex PCR and then size-selected and purified. The libraries were sequenced on an Illumina HiSeq2000 using paired-end 100 bp reads. On the study's bioinformatics: SOAPnuke was used to process the raw data, with reads discarded if the reads contained adapters or uncalled bases, had a mean Phred below 15, or lacked an exact constant-primer or identifier match. COPE v1.2.5 was used to merge high-quality paired reads, and clonotypes were defined as unique nucleotide sequences. MiTCR v1.1 was used to align clonotypes to the IMGT TRBV, TRBD and TRBJ reference segments. Only V-J combinations with frequency above 0.0001, covering 99.2% of repertoires, were analysed. The TCS score was defined as F50 (clonal expansion) divided by E x V (chaos), with BLOSUM62-based TCRdist calculated between CDR3 peptides within each V-J. Welch's t-statistics and random forest reduced fewer than 600 V-J features to some 14, which were used in a naive Bayes classifier (R e1071). The public sequencing data were trimmed at Q25 with fastp and processed into clonotypes with MiXCR by TCRdb, which kept only in-frame beta chains. A single entry per CDR3 protein holds the most common genes and DNA from its merged rows. These V and J calls rely on TCRdb rather than the paper's analysis. This sample is represented by hundreds of thousands of distinct CDR3 sequences; around a fifth of them were singletons. The ten largest clones take up less than 65% of the sample.

This clonotype was recorded at least ten times. This receptor's antigen is unknown. The record has no base qualities; no much larger clone is one base away. Moderately to severely active disease, a Clinical Activity Score of at least 3, a NOSPECS grade of at least 4, and a duration under 3 months were present in ophthalmopathy patients. Any patient with an uncontrolled infection, another autoimmune disease, pregnancy or lactation was excluded. Diagnoses relied on clinical symptoms, serum thyroxine and TRAb, thyroid ultrasound and orbital computed tomography. PBMCs were isolated from about 9 ml of fresh peripheral blood by Ficoll-Paque density gradient centrifugation. Trizol reagent was used to extract total RNA, and RNA quality was then checked on an Agilent 2100 Bioanalyzer. Here is what the overall study found, with its caveats: In cross-validation, a model built on a 13 V-J signature told ophthalmopathy apart from stable hyperthyroidism with 87.88% sensitivity and roughly 82% specificity, and in testing the same model reached 80%/75%. In validation, progression to ophthalmopathy was predicted by the model with approximately 67% sensitivity and around 76% specificity, a median of approximately 7.1 months before onset. Most expanded thyroid clonotypes (frequency above 0.001) were also detected in blood, a finding suggesting that blood repertoires may reflect thyroid immune responses. No statistical method was used to fix the sample size in advance, and group allocation was not hidden from the investigators.

The germline V gene provides CDR1 SNHLY and CDR2 FYNNEI. V loses 5 bases of germline sequence and J loses 0 bases, and the interval between the two ends is 11 bases. The CDR3 contains 16 residues, cysteine and phenylalanine counted. Only CDR3 DNA remains: 48 bases, in frame from the first base. The sample comprised blood. This clonotype was sampled from a woman in her 70s with Graves' ophthalmopathy. The sequence joins TRBV2 to TRBJ2-6; confidence is insufficient to name the D gene. The DNA sequence reads TGTGCCAGCAGTCCCTCCCATTCCTCTGGGGCCAACGTCCTGACTTTC. Translated, it reads CASSPSHSSGANVLTF. Reference TRBV2 and TRBJ2-6 proteins supply the regions before and after the CDR3; the full variable domain is: EPEVTQTPSHQVTQMGQEVILRCVPISNHLYFYWYRQILGQKVEFLVSFYNNEISEKSEIFDDQFSVERPDGSNFTLKIRSTKLEDSAMYFCASSPSHSSGANVLTFGAGSRLTVL.